Below, 19 T cell receptor beta chains from the same sample are listed, as sequenced in a study of circulating and synovial CD4+ cells in juvenile arthritis. Clones were read by immunoSEQ multiplex PCR, and TCRdb kept only the in-frame ones, dropping some. Of under 35,000 clones listed, just under 95% are singletons. Sequenced: CD4+ T cells from blood. The receptors shown here come from a human donor with juvenile idiopathic arthritis.

The V and J genes are TRBV25-1 and TRBJ2-7, with a possible D match to TRBD1 (6 bases). CDR1 is MGHDK, CDR2 SYGVNS, per germline. This CDR3 region has 14 residues. The V end lost 6 bases, the J end lost 3 bases, and 15 bases lay between the germline ends. This CDR3 is CASRGGHGLYEQYF. The CDR3 nucleotides read TGTGCCAGCAGAGGGGGACATGGACTCTACGAGCAGTACTTC.

V and J are TRBV5-4 and TRBJ1-1; possible D gene TRBD1, 5 bases. Deletions cut 1 base from V and 4 bases from J, with 8 bases between. Germline lookup yields CDR1 SGHNT and CDR2 YYREEE (reference sequence). The CDR3 is 13 residues long. The CDR3 region has the DNA TGTGCCAGCAGCTTGCGGGGGAGCACTGAAGCTTTCTTT. It specifies CASSLRGSTEAFF.

In nucleotides, the CDR3 is TGTGCCAGCAGTAGTGGGCAGGCTAGCTCTACCCAGTACTTC. Translating it yields CASSSGQASSTQYF. This chain connects TRBV27 to TRBJ2-5; a possible D gene is TRBD2 (5 bases). Germline loops: CDR1 MNHEY, CDR2 SMNVEV (reference sequence). V gave up 5 bases and J gave up 8 bases, with 18 bases separating them. The CDR3 contains 14 residues.

The chain employs TRBV19 and TRBJ1-5; D not resolved. The ends were cut back, 6 bases at V and 5 bases at J, with 14 bases in the middle. Germline CDR1 is LNHDA and CDR2 is SQIVND (reference sequence). This CDR3 is 14 amino acids long. The CDR3 reads CASRSRFPDQPQHF. The CDR3 DNA follows: TGTGCCAGTAGAAGTCGGTTTCCCGATCAGCCCCAGCATTTT.

V usage is TRBV19 and J usage is TRBJ2-1; D is unclear. CDR1 LNHDA and CDR2 SQIVND come from the germline V gene (reference sequence). The CDR3 runs 14 residues. Trimming cost V 5 bases and J 9 bases, with 17 bases left between them. CDR3 DNA: TGTGCCAGTAGTTCCGCGATCGGTGGTAGTGAGCAGTTCTTC. This encodes CASSSAIGGSEQFF.

This rearrangement joins TRBV5-1 to TRBJ1-6, with 7 bases aligning to TRBD1. The CDR3 totals 15 residues. Germline assignment: CDR1 SGHRS and CDR2 YFSETQ. The ends lost 4 bases at V and 7 bases at J; junction bases unmatched: 8. The CDR3 loop reads CASSPGDSGNSPLHF. CDR3 coding DNA: TGCGCCAGCAGCCCAGGGGACAGTGGGAATTCACCCCTCCACTTT.

The chain carries TRBV11-3 and TRBJ2-5; TRBD1 might be the D (5 bases). Germline CDR1 reads SGHNT; CDR2 reads YENEEA. The V gene lost 5 bases and the J gene lost 0 bases, with 13 bases spanning the gap. CDR3 size: 15 residues. The CDR3 spells CASSLIDSYQETQYF. For the CDR3, the DNA is TGTGCCAGCAGCCTCATAGACAGTTACCAAGAGACCCAGTACTTC.

The CDR3, as DNA: TGTGCCAGCAGTGAATTTGGCCGCCAAGAGACCCAGTACTTC. Its protein product is CASSEFGRQETQYF. The rearrangement joins TRBV6-1 to TRBJ2-5; the D is unclear. V dropped 2 bases and J dropped 1 base, with 8 bases sitting between them. Germline CDR1 reads MNHNS; CDR2 reads SASEGT. The CDR3 extends over 14 amino acids.

The V and J genes are TRBV6-5 and TRBJ2-5, with 7 bases fitting TRBD1. V was clipped by 0 bases and J by 4 bases; unmatched bases: 5. CDR1 MNHEY and CDR2 SVGAGI come from the germline V gene. There are 15 residues in the CDR3. CDR3 nucleotide sequence: TGTGCCAGCAGTTACTCGACACAGGGGAGAGAGACCCAGTACTTC. As protein: CASSYSTQGRETQYF.

This chain joins TRBV6-5 and TRBJ1-2, with a possible D match to TRBD1 (6 bases). The CDR3 has 12 amino acids. Germline V gives CDR1 MNHEY, CDR2 SVGAGI. Trimming took 5 bases from V and 8 from J, leaving 12 bases between them. DNA for the CDR3: TGTGCCAGCAGTCTACAGGGTCAGGGCTACACCTTC. It specifies CASSLQGQGYTF.

The rearrangement links TRBV20-1 to TRBJ2-7; D call uncertain. This CDR3 contains 11 residues. In germline, CDR1 is DFQATT, CDR2 SNEGSKA (reference sequence). V was clipped by 3 bases and J by 2 bases, with 5 bases between them. The CDR3 protein is CSARIAYEQYF. DNA of the CDR3: TGCAGTGCTAGGATAGCCTACGAGCAGTACTTC.

CDR3 in amino acids: CASSEALRGTGYTF. CDR3 nucleotides: TGTGCCAGCAGTGAAGCGTTGCGGGGAACTGGCTACACCTTC. V and J are TRBV6-1 and TRBJ1-2; D is undetermined. Germline assignment: CDR1 MNHNS and CDR2 SASEGT. The length of the CDR3 is 14 residues. V lost 0 bases, J lost 7 bases, and 12 bases lay in between.

The chain uses TRBV28 and TRBJ1-1; 7 nucleotides agree with TRBD1. Germline loops: CDR1 MDHEN, CDR2 SYDVKM. CDR3 length equals 11 residues. The J segment lost 11 bases and the V segment lost 5 bases, leaving 5 bases of the junction unmatched. The CDR3, as DNA: TGTGCCAGCAGTAGTACAGGGGTGGCTTTCTTT. This codes for CASSSTGVAFF.

The chain combines TRBV27 with TRBJ2-1; maybe TRBD2 (6 bases). The ends were cut back, 6 bases at V and 5 bases at J, with 11 bases in the middle. The CDR3 has 13 residues. The germline V gene has CDR1 MNHEY and CDR2 SMNVEV (reference sequence). The CDR3 nucleotides are TGTGCCAGCAGGAAGGGAGGTAACAATGAGCAGTTCTTC. Protein: CASRKGGNNEQFF.

CDR3 residues: CASTMVAGGRYEQYF. Here the CDR3 DNA reads TGTGCCAGCACCATGGTAGCGGGAGGGCGCTACGAGCAGTACTTC. The genes are TRBV28 and TRBJ2-7; TRBD2 matches 11 bases. The CDR3 totals 15 residues. Germline-derived CDR1 and CDR2 are MDHEN and SYDVKM. The trim removed 7 bases at V and 3 bases at J, leaving 8 bases unmatched.

The genes are TRBV6-5 and TRBJ1-2; TRBD1 is a possible D gene (6 bases). The CDR3 has 16 amino acids. The V and J ends lost 0 bases and 4 bases respectively, with 15 bases between them. Germline V CDR1 and CDR2: MNHEY, SVGAGI. The CDR3 DNA follows: TGTGCCAGCAGTTACTCTACAGGGTCTCAAATCTATGGCTACACCTTC. This translates into CASSYSTGSQIYGYTF.

The V call is TRBV11-2, the J call TRBJ2-7, with 12 positions matching TRBD2. CDR1 is SGHAT and CDR2 is FQNNGV in the germline V gene. The V and J ends lost 7 bases and 6 bases, in that order; junction bases with no gene match: 4. This CDR3 spans 13 amino acids. The CDR3, as DNA: TGTGCCAGCACCTCGGGACTAGCGGGCGAGCAGTACTTC. Translated: CASTSGLAGEQYF.

The chain combines TRBV4-2 with TRBJ2-7; D is perhaps TRBD1 (6 bases). The germline V gene encodes CDR1 LGHNA and CDR2 YNFKEQ. The ends were cut back, 0 bases at V and 2 bases at J, with 14 bases in the middle. The CDR3 sequence is 16 residues long. CDR3 bases: TGTGCCAGCAGCCAAGATTGGGGGCAGAACCCCTACGAGCAGTACTTC. Translation: CASSQDWGQNPYEQYF.

CDR3 region: CASSLTPAGLVGNEQFF. The CDR3 DNA sequence: TGTGCCAGCAGCTTAACCCCCGCAGGACTAGTTGGGAATGAGCAGTTCTTC. The gene calls are TRBV7-3 and TRBJ2-1; TRBD2 agrees at 7 bases. The CDR3 loop spans 17 amino acids. V was clipped by 0 bases and J by 7 bases; unmatched bases: 12. Germline V lookup: CDR1 SGHTA, CDR2 FQGTGA.